Listed below are T cell receptor beta chains from one sample, sequenced in a study of T-cell reconstitution after alpha-beta-depleted transplantation in children. TCRdb independently ran MiXCR on the PCR reads; one entry per CDR3 protein. Of approximately 240,000 distinct CDR3 sequences listed, roughly a tenth are singletons. The source material was PBMCs, sampled before TCRalphabeta/CD19-depleted stem cell transplant. The receptors were sampled from a child younger than two with acute myeloid leukemia, due to receive a stem cell transplant. Each CDR3 is given with its conserved first and last residue. A D gene is named only where the DNA matches it firmly. Clone size appears in some rows only: once, few, many, or a class for an expanded clone.

TRBD2 | TRBJ2-3 | many | TRBV10-3 | CAISESKGTSGASTDTQYF | TGTGCCATCAGTGAGTCGAAAGGGACTAGCGGAGCCAGCACAGATACGCAGTATTTT
TRBD1 | TRBJ1-4 | . | TRBV28 | CASSFTGGASEKLFF | TGTGCCAGCAGTTTTACAGGGGGCGCTTCTGAAAAACTGTTTTTT
TRBD1 | TRBJ2-3 | many | TRBV6-5 | CASSYDDRGNTDTQYF | TGTGCCAGCAGTTACGATGACAGGGGGAACACAGATACGCAGTATTTT
TRBD1 | TRBJ2-2 | many | TRBV18 | CASSSPGQGNTGELFF | TGTGCCAGCTCATCGCCGGGACAGGGTAACACCGGGGAGCTGTTTTTT
TRBD1 | TRBJ2-7 | few | TRBV4-1 | CASSRGTDSYEQYF | TGCGCCAGCAGCCGTGGGACAGACTCCTACGAGCAGTACTTC
TRBD2 | TRBJ2-1 | many | TRBV20-1 | CSAIAGGRDNEQFF | TGCAGTGCAATAGCGGGGGGGAGAGACAATGAGCAGTTCTTC
. | TRBJ2-5 | many | TRBV12-3/TRBV12-4 | CASSLNRQETQYF | TGTGCCAGCAGTTTAAACAGACAAGAGACCCAGTACTTC
TRBD2 | TRBJ2-1 | few | TRBV5-1 | CASSAGGFYNEQFF | TGCGCCAGCAGCGCGGGGGGCTTCTACAATGAGCAGTTCTTC
. | TRBJ2-2 | . | TRBV20-1 | CSARVGGPNTGELFF | TGCAGTGCTAGAGTCGGGGGGCCGAACACCGGGGAGCTGTTTTTT
TRBD2 | TRBJ2-7 | many | TRBV7-8 | CASSQSHKAGWIYEQYF | TGTGCCAGCAGCCAAAGCCATAAAGCGGGATGGATCTACGAGCAGTACTTC
TRBD1 | TRBJ1-1 | many | TRBV29-1 | CSARQGITFF | TGCAGCGCTCGACAGGGAATAACTTTCTTT
TRBD2 | TRBJ2-7 | many | TRBV20-1 | CSASGTSGRAIYEQYF | TGCAGTGCTAGTGGGACTAGCGGGAGGGCAATCTACGAGCAGTACTTC
TRBD2 | TRBJ2-3 | many | TRBV24-1 | CATSDLTSGSTDTQYF | TGTGCCACCAGTGATTTGACTAGCGGGAGCACAGATACGCAGTATTTT
. | TRBJ2-2 | many | TRBV28 | CASSSSGTANTGELFF | TGTGCCAGCAGTTCCTCCGGGACGGCGAACACCGGGGAGCTGTTTTTT
TRBD2 | TRBJ2-1 | many | TRBV5-1 | CASSLAREGNEQFF | TGCGCCAGCAGCTTGGCTCGGGAGGGGAATGAGCAGTTCTTC
. | TRBJ2-1 | . | TRBV24-1 | CATSDPASGWGEQFF | TGTGCCACCAGTGATCCAGCTTCAGGGTGGGGTGAGCAGTTCTTC
. | TRBJ1-4 | many | TRBV5-1 | CASSLGRTLGEKLFF | TGCGCCAGCAGCTTGGGACGGACCCTTGGAGAAAAACTGTTTTTT
. | TRBJ1-3 | many | TRBV10-3 | CAISYGGGTIYF | TGTGCCATCAGTTATGGGGGAGGCACCATATATTTT
TRBD1 | TRBJ1-4 | many | TRBV6-1 | CASSEVSGGATNEKLFF | TGTGCCAGCAGTGAAGTTTCAGGGGGCGCGACTAATGAAAAACTGTTTTTT
TRBD2 | TRBJ2-1 | many | TRBV3-1 | CASSQTPGLAEPSYNEQFF | TGTGCCAGCAGCCAAACTCCGGGACTAGCGGAACCTTCCTACAATGAGCAGTTCTTC
. | TRBJ1-2 | many | TRBV20-1 | CSARDVRVLYGYTF | TGCAGTGCTAGAGATGTACGGGTCCTATATGGCTACACCTTC
. | TRBJ2-6 | . | TRBV20-1 | CSAIRSAGANVLTF | TGCAGTGCTATAAGATCAGCTGGGGCCAACGTCCTGACTTTC
. | TRBJ2-7 | many | TRBV7-2 | CASSDWTSRDEQYF | TGTGCCAGCAGCGACTGGACCTCCAGAGACGAGCAGTACTTC
. | TRBJ1-3 | . | TRBV4-1 | CASIQGSTGGNTIYF | TGCGCCAGCATCCAAGGCAGCACTGGTGGAAACACCATATATTTT
. | TRBJ2-2 | . | TRBV29-1 | CSVESSESGELFF | TGCAGCGTCGAATCTTCGGAATCCGGGGAGCTGTTTTTT
. | TRBJ1-2 | few | TRBV4-3 | CASSQDYGTVKNYGYTF | TGCGCCAGCAGCCAAGATTACGGAACAGTTAAAAACTATGGCTACACCTTC
TRBD1 | TRBJ2-6 | . | TRBV5-1 | CASSLGTGFSGANVLTF | TGCGCCAGCAGCTTAGGGACAGGATTCTCTGGGGCCAACGTCCTGACTTTC
. | TRBJ2-7 | many | TRBV12-3/TRBV12-4 | CASSPGLEQYF | TGTGCCAGCAGCCCCGGCCTCGAGCAGTACTTC
. | TRBJ1-1 | many | TRBV10-2 | CASRFGQSNTEAFF | TGCGCCAGCAGATTCGGACAGTCGAACACTGAAGCTTTCTTT
. | TRBJ2-3 | many | TRBV20-1 | CSATVTTQYF | TGCAGTGCCACAGTGACAACGCAGTATTTT
. | TRBJ1-5 | . | TRBV28 | CASRLPDRWYQPQHF | TGTGCCAGCAGGCTACCCGACAGGTGGTATCAGCCCCAGCATTTT
TRBD1 | TRBJ2-5 | many | TRBV5-1 | CASSLTGGQETQYF | TGCGCCAGCAGCTTGACAGGGGGCCAAGAGACCCAGTACTTC
TRBD2 | TRBJ2-1 | many | TRBV27 | CASRPGLAGGFFREQFF | TGTGCCAGCCGCCCGGGACTAGCGGGAGGGTTTTTCAGGGAGCAGTTCTTC
TRBD1 | TRBJ1-5 | many | TRBV6-1 | CASSLGQGGGPQHF | TGTGCCAGCAGTCTGGGACAGGGGGGAGGGCCCCAGCATTTT
TRBD2 | TRBJ2-7 | many | TRBV12-3/TRBV12-4 | CASSLGTSDLSYEQYF | TGTGCCAGCAGTTTGGGGACTAGCGATTTGTCCTACGAGCAGTACTTC
. | TRBJ1-1 | many | TRBV19 | CASSSPGGLITEAFF | TGTGCCAGTAGTTCGCCTGGGGGGCTGATCACTGAAGCTTTCTTT
TRBD1 | TRBJ2-7 | few | TRBV10-3 | CAVGQGAGEQYF | TGTGCCGTCGGACAGGGGGCAGGGGAGCAGTACTTC
. | TRBJ2-3 | many | TRBV5-1 | CASSLGNRASTDTQYF | TGCGCCAGCAGCTTGGGTAACAGGGCGAGCACAGATACGCAGTATTTT
. | TRBJ2-3 | many | TRBV10-3 | CAISDRDTQYF | TGTGCCATCAGTGATCGAGATACGCAGTATTTT
. | TRBJ2-1 | few | TRBV5-5 | CASGQPSSYNEQFF | TGTGCCAGTGGACAGCCGAGCTCCTACAATGAGCAGTTCTTC
TRBD1 | TRBJ1-1 | many | TRBV5-5 | CASSLDWGTGLMNTEAFF | TGTGCCAGCAGCTTGGATTGGGGGACAGGCTTAATGAACACTGAAGCTTTCTTT
. | TRBJ2-7 | many | TRBV12-3/TRBV12-4 | CASSLGRTAWGQYF | TGTGCCAGCAGTTTAGGACGGACGGCCTGGGGGCAGTACTTC
TRBD1 | TRBJ1-1 | few | TRBV20-1 | CSARDWDRREAFF | TGCAGTGCTAGAGATTGGGACAGGCGTGAAGCTTTCTTT
. | TRBJ2-3 | many | TRBV20-1 | CSASLDTQYF | TGCAGTGCTAGCTTAGATACGCAGTATTTT
TRBD1 | TRBJ1-2 | . | TRBV5-1 | CASSLDDRGYTMSYTF | TGCGCCAGCAGCTTGGATGACAGGGGGTATACTATGAGCTACACCTTC
. | TRBJ1-1 | many | TRBV28 | CASSFYPGGAFF | TGTGCCAGCAGTTTCTATCCGGGGGGGGCTTTCTTT
. | TRBJ1-1 | many | TRBV7-9 | CASSLISVAAFF | TGTGCCAGCAGCTTGATTTCCGTGGCAGCTTTCTTT
. | TRBJ1-6 | many | TRBV20-1 | CSARDNSPLHF | TGCAGTGCCAGGGATAATTCACCCCTCCACTTT
TRBD1 | TRBJ1-4 | few | TRBV19 | CASNGQGPLGGEKLFF | TGTGCCAGTAATGGACAGGGGCCTCTCGGCGGCGAAAAACTGTTTTTT